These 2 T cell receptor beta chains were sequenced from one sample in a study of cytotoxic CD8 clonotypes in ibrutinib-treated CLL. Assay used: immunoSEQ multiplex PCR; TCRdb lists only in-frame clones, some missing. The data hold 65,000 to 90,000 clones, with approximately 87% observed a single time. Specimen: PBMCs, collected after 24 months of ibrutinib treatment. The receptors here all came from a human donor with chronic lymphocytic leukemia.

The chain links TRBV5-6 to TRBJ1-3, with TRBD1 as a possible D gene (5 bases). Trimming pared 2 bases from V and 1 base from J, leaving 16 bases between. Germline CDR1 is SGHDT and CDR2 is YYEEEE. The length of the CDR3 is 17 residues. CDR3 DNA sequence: TGTGCCAGCAGCTTCATTGGGCAGGGCCTTTCTGGAAACACCATATATTTT. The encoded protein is CASSFIGQGLSGNTIYF.

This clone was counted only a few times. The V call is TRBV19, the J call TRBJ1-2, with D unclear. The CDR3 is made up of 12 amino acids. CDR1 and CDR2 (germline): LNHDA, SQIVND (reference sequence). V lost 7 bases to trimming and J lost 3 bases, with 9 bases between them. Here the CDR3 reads CASTGGHYGYTF. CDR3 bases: TGTGCCAGTACCGGAGGGCACTATGGCTACACCTTC. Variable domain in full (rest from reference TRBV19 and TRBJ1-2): DGGITQSPKYLFRKEGQNVTLSCEQNLNHDAMYWYRQDPGQGLRLIYYSQIVNDFQKGDIAEGYSVSREKKESFPLTVTSAQKNPTAFYLCASTGGHYGYTFGSGTRLTVV.